Presented here are 27 T cell receptor beta chains from one specimen sequenced in a study of T cell responses to AZD1222 COVID-19 vaccine. TCRdb's copy holds only in-frame clones and misses some; the assay was immunoSEQ multiplex PCR. The repertoire has 100,000 to 150,000 clones, around 90% of them found once; the top ten carry 4% to 4.5%. Sample: peripheral blood, taken 28 days after the second dose of the MenACWY control vaccine. The source is an adult who received the MenACWY meningococcal vaccine as a control.

The chain carries TRBV5-1 and TRBJ2-1; D is perhaps TRBD1 (6 bases). Germline CDR1 SGHRS, CDR2 YFSETQ. V lost 2 bases to trimming and J lost 1 base, with 7 bases between them. The CDR3 totals 14 residues. CDR3 sequence: CASSFGQSYNEQFF. The CDR3 coding sequence is TGCGCCAGCAGCTTTGGACAGTCCTACAATGAGCAGTTCTTC.

The chain couples TRBV15 to TRBJ2-7; 10 positions agree with TRBD1. Unmatched junction bases numbered 2, after V lost 0 bases and J lost 0 bases. Germline V gene sequence: CDR1 LNHNV, CDR2 YYDKDF (reference sequence). The CDR3 extends over 16 amino acids. The CDR3 DNA reads as TGTGCCACCAGCAGAGACGGGACAGGGGCCTCCTACGAGCAGTACGTC. It specifies CATSRDGTGASYEQYV.

The chain recombines TRBV5-1 with TRBJ1-2; D is ambiguous. V was pared by 0 bases and J by 4 bases, with 19 bases between. This CDR3 has 17 residues. Germline CDR1 and CDR2: SGHRS and YFSETQ. Here the CDR3 DNA reads TGCGCCAGCAGCTTGGCCCTTAGGGAAGGGTTCGGCTATGGCTACACCTTC. As protein: CASSLALREGFGYGYTF. Combining the CDR3 with reference TRBV5-1 and TRBJ1-2 gives the whole variable domain KAGVTQTPRYLIKTRGQQVTLSCSPISGHRSVSWYQQTPGQGLQFLFEYFSETQRNKGNFPGRFSGRQFSNSRSEMNVSTLELGDSALYLCASSLALREGFGYGYTFGSGTRLTVV.

This clone came up once. The chain combines TRBV5-4 with TRBJ2-3, with TRBD1 as a possible D gene (6 bases). CDR1 SGHNT and CDR2 YYREEE come from the germline V gene (reference sequence). Deletions cut 4 bases from V and 2 bases from J, with 17 bases between. This CDR3 comprises 16 residues. The CDR3 sequence is CASSADPGQSTDTQYF. CDR3 bases: TGTGCCAGCAGCGCCGACCCCGGACAGTCCACAGATACGCAGTATTTT.

This clone has a single count. V is TRBV7-8 and J is TRBJ2-5; 8 bases match TRBD1. Unmatched junction bases numbered 5, after V lost 4 bases and J lost 4 bases. CDR1 is SGHVS and CDR2 is FQNEAQ in the germline V gene. The CDR3 runs to 14 residues. Here the CDR3 reads CASSSRTGIETQYF. As DNA, the CDR3 is TGTGCCAGCAGCTCTCGGACAGGGATAGAGACCCAGTACTTC.

This chain connects TRBV29-1 to TRBJ2-2; TRBD2 is a possible D gene (6 bases). Per germline, CDR1 SQVTM and CDR2 ANQGSEA. The germline V and J ends were trimmed by 0 bases and 0 bases, with 11 bases remaining between them. The CDR3 extends over 16 amino acids. CDR3 sequence (DNA): TGCAGCGTTGAAGATCGGGGGACGACGAACACCGGGGAGCTGTTTTTT. The encoded protein is CSVEDRGTTNTGELFF.

The chain has TRBV7-8 and TRBJ1-1; D perhaps matches TRBD1 (5 bases). The CDR3 is 14 amino acids. The germline V gene has CDR1 SGHVS and CDR2 FQNEAQ. V dropped 5 bases and J dropped 4 bases, with 14 bases sitting between them. DNA for the CDR3: TGTGCCAGCAGCCCGCAGGGTATAGGCACTGAAGCTTTCTTT. This codes for CASSPQGIGTEAFF.

The chain carries TRBV3-1 (or the pseudogene TRBV3-2) and TRBJ2-1, with 13 bases identical to TRBD2. V shed 1 base, J shed 9 bases, and the junction held 15 bases outside the gene matches. The CDR3 consists of 19 residues. Germline V lookup: CDR1 LGHDT, CDR2 YNNKEL (reference sequence). The CDR3 nucleotides read TGTGCCAGCAGCCAAGTTTCGGGACTAGCGGGGCGTACTAAATCTGAGCAGTTCTTC. Amino acid sequence: CASSQVSGLAGRTKSEQFF.

V gene TRBV5-5 combines with J gene TRBJ2-3; 10 bases are a match to TRBD1. The CDR3 contains 16 residues. Germline CDR1 SGHKS, CDR2 YYEKEE (reference sequence). With 3 bases clipped from V and 5 bases from J, the junction kept 9 bases outside the gene matches. The CDR3 DNA is TGTGCCAGCAGCTCCCATTCCGGGACAGGGGAAGATACGCAGTATTTT. As protein: CASSSHSGTGEDTQYF.

The chain carries TRBV24-1 and TRBJ2-7; 11 bases match TRBD1. The CDR3 length is 15 residues. CDR1 is KGHDR, CDR2 SFDVKD, per germline. V gave up 4 bases and J gave up 5 bases; unmatched junction bases: 6. DNA of the CDR3: TGTGCCACCAGTGACCCGGGACAGGGGGAAAACGAGCAGTACTTC. It is translated as CATSDPGQGENEQYF.

CDR3: CASTKRGSYEQYF. The CDR3 bases are TGTGCCAGCACCAAAAGGGGCTCCTACGAGCAGTACTTC. The J gene is TRBJ2-7, the V gene TRBV7-9, with D possibly being TRBD1 (5 bases). V was cut by 7 bases and J by 0 bases, with 10 bases left in between. CDR1 is SEHNR and CDR2 is FQNEAQ in the germline V gene (reference sequence). This CDR3 has 13 residues.

This clone was detected once. The rearrangement links TRBV12-2 to TRBJ2-1. TRBV12-2 is a known pseudogene. This CDR3 region has 13 residues. CDR3 loop: CASRLVGVHEQFF. Written as DNA, the CDR3 is TGTGCAAGTCGCTTAGTGGGGGTCCATGAGCAGTTCTTC.

This clone turned up a few times. The V gene is TRBV11-2, the J gene TRBJ1-5; no clear D. The germline V gene encodes CDR1 SGHAT and CDR2 FQNNGV. The CDR3 runs 14 residues. V lost 5 bases to trimming and J lost 5 bases, with 13 bases between them. The CDR3 loop is CASSVGVGHQPQHF. The CDR3 nucleotides read TGTGCCAGCAGCGTCGGAGTTGGCCATCAGCCCCAGCATTTT.

J is TRBJ1-6 and V is TRBV6-5; D gene uncertain. V was pared by 4 bases and J by 7 bases, with 5 bases between. In germline, CDR1 is MNHEY, CDR2 SVGAGI. The CDR3 is made up of 12 amino acids. CDR3 sequence (DNA): TGTGCCAGCAGTTTTTTGAATTCACCCCTCCACTTT. This sequence encodes CASSFLNSPLHF.

V gene TRBV11-2 combines with J gene TRBJ2-5; 11 bases fit TRBD2. CDR1 and CDR2 from the germline V gene are SGHAT and FQNNGV. V was pared by 6 bases and J by 5 bases, with 5 bases of the junction left unmatched. This CDR3 region has 14 residues. Written as DNA, the CDR3 is TGTGCCAGCAGAACTAGCGGGAGCCGGGAGACCCAGTACTTC. Its protein product is CASRTSGSRETQYF. The full variable domain, rest sourced from reference TRBV11-2 and TRBJ2-5, is EAGVAQSPRYKIIEKRQSVAFWCNPISGHATLYWYQQILGQGPKLLIQFQNNGVVDDSQLPKDRFSAERLKGVDSTLKIQPAKLEDSAVYLCASRTSGSRETQYFGPGTRLLVL.

This chain joins TRBV27 and TRBJ1-5; D not certain. This CDR3 is 15 amino acids long. From germline, CDR1 is MNHEY and CDR2 SMNVEV (reference sequence). Trimming stripped 3 bases from V and 2 bases from J, with 11 bases between. The CDR3 reads CASSFFGGGNQPQHF. The DNA for the CDR3 is TGTGCCAGCAGTTTCTTTGGAGGAGGCAATCAGCCCCAGCATTTT.

In its sample, this clone was seen once. The V call is TRBV28, the J call TRBJ2-5; TRBD1 might be the D (5 bases). Germline CDR1 and CDR2: MDHEN and SYDVKM. V was cut by 4 bases and J by 6 bases, with 15 bases left in between. The CDR3 spans 14 residues. This CDR3 reads CASSSAGLRQTQYF. The CDR3 DNA reads TGTGCCAGCAGTTCCGCAGGGCTTCGGCAGACCCAGTACTTC.

This clone was seen once. J is TRBJ2-6 and V is TRBV7-3; D remains unclear. Germline V CDR1 and CDR2: SGHTA, FQGTGA. Between the trimmed V and J ends, which lost 3 bases and 0 bases, there was a span of 9 bases. The CDR3 covers 16 residues. CDR3 nucleotide sequence: TGTGCCAGCAGCTTGCACGTTAGCTCTGGGGCCAACGTCCTGACTTTC. It is translated as CASSLHVSSGANVLTF.

The chain recombines TRBV11-2 with TRBJ2-5; D gene ambiguous. Deletions cut 1 base from V and 3 bases from J, with 12 bases between. Germline values: CDR1 SGHAT, CDR2 FQNNGV. The CDR3 runs to 15 residues. The CDR3 here is CASSLGWADEETQYF. CDR3 DNA: TGTGCCAGCAGCTTAGGGTGGGCAGATGAAGAGACCCAGTACTTC.

The chain couples TRBV27 to TRBJ1-6; 7 bases are a match to TRBD1. The J segment lost 7 bases and the V segment lost 3 bases, leaving 6 bases of the junction unmatched. The germline CDR1 and CDR2 sequences are MNHEY and SMNVEV (reference sequence). The CDR3 contains 15 residues. The CDR3 is CASSFYRGGNSPLHF. CDR3 bases: TGTGCCAGCAGTTTCTACAGGGGTGGCAATTCACCCCTCCACTTT.

The V call is TRBV5-1, the J call TRBJ1-1; 7 nucleotides line up with TRBD1. The CDR3 runs to 14 residues. The V and J ends lost 6 bases and 0 bases, in that order; junction bases with no gene match: 5. The germline CDR1 and CDR2 sequences are SGHRS and YFSETQ. In nucleotides, the CDR3 is TGCGCCAGCAACGACAGGGCTTTGAACACTGAAGCTTTCTTT. Amino acid sequence: CASNDRALNTEAFF.

This chain connects TRBV5-1 to TRBJ2-3, with 9 bases that match TRBD1. Germline lookup yields CDR1 SGHRS and CDR2 YFSETQ. V shed 4 bases, J shed 5 bases, and the junction held 8 bases outside the gene matches. The CDR3 contains 15 residues. CDR3 sequence: CASSRVQGAKDTQYF. The CDR3 bases are TGCGCCAGCAGCCGTGTACAGGGGGCAAAAGATACGCAGTATTTT. The full variable domain, completed using reference TRBV5-1 and TRBJ2-3, is KAGVTQTPRYLIKTRGQQVTLSCSPISGHRSVSWYQQTPGQGLQFLFEYFSETQRNKGNFPGRFSGRQFSNSRSEMNVSTLELGDSALYLCASSRVQGAKDTQYFGPGTRLTVL.

The J gene is TRBJ1-1, the V gene TRBV7-9, with TRBD1 matching 7 bases. Losses at the gene ends were 2 bases for V and 6 bases for J; bases not matched to a gene: 3. Per germline, CDR1 SEHNR and CDR2 FQNEAQ (reference sequence). There are 13 residues in the CDR3. The DNA for the CDR3 is TGTGCCAGCAGCTTAAGGGACAGCTCTGAAGCTTTCTTT. This sequence encodes CASSLRDSSEAFF. Full variable domain (missing parts from reference TRBV7-9 and TRBJ1-1): DTGVSQNPRHKITKRGQNVTFRCDPISEHNRLYWYRQTLGQGPEFLTYFQNEAQLEKSRLLSDRFSAERPKGSFSTLEIQRTEQGDSAMYLCASSLRDSSEAFFGQGTRLTVV.

V and J are TRBV4-1 and TRBJ1-2, with D possibly matching TRBD1 (5 bases). The V end was cut by 4 bases, the J end by 5 bases, with 14 bases between. Germline-derived CDR1 and CDR2 are MGHRA and YSYEKL. There are 14 residues in the CDR3. CDR3 bases: TGCGCCAGCAGCCCGGGGAGGGGCTTATATGGCTACACCTTC. Its translation: CASSPGRGLYGYTF.

The rearrangement uses TRBV6-5 and TRBJ1-2; D is uncertain. V lost 0 bases and J 3 bases, leaving 11 bases between the germline ends. The CDR3 spans 15 residues. The germline V gene encodes CDR1 MNHEY and CDR2 SVGAGI. CDR3 in amino acids: CASSYSKYGDYGYTF. For the CDR3, the DNA is TGTGCCAGCAGTTACTCGAAATATGGAGACTATGGCTACACCTTC.

This clone appeared a few times. The chain has TRBV2 and TRBJ1-1; maybe TRBD1 (5 bases). CDR3 length: 13 amino acids. V lost 7 bases to trimming and J lost 1 base, with 10 bases between them. The germline CDR1 and CDR2 sequences are SNHLY and FYNNEI. CDR3 nucleotides: TGTGCCAGCACTATGGGGGAGAACACTGAAGCTTTCTTT. This translates into CASTMGENTEAFF.

The chain couples TRBV13 to TRBJ2-2, with D tentatively TRBD1 or TRBD2 (7 bases each). This CDR3 is 16 amino acids long. Germline V gene sequence: CDR1 PRHDT, CDR2 FYEKMQ (reference sequence). V was shortened by 1 base and J by 4 bases, with 13 bases between the two germline ends. In DNA form, the CDR3 reads TGTGCCAGCAGCTTAGCAGGGGGGGTTGCCACCGGGGAGCTGTTTTTT. Translation gives CASSLAGGVATGELFF.